The text below deals with one TCR beta chain. This clonotype occurred a few times. Its target antigen remains unknown. No base quality information exists; no much larger clone differs at one position. The data were taken from a study of T cells in Graves' hyperthyroidism and ophthalmopathy (dated by TCRdb to about 2019). At the level of the whole study: TCR V-J signatures able to tell the groups apart were searched for in a discovery cohort of 100 or so patients, of whom more than 40 had Graves' ophthalmopathy and 55 to 60 had stable Graves' hyperthyroidism. An independent validation cohort of 18 to 20 hyperthyroidism patients and 17 patients who later progressed to ophthalmopathy tested prospective prediction of ophthalmopathy. The approximately 98 discovery patients were randomly divided into training and test sets at a 7:3 ratio. Thyroid tissue and blood T-cell repertoires from six or seven Graves' hyperthyroidism patients were also compared in the study. Once sampling was done, hyperthyroidism patients were given methimazole at a starting dose of 30 mg daily, whereas ophthalmopathy patients were given high-dose intravenous methylprednisolone. TCR Vbeta CDR3 sequencing of 130 to 150 peripheral blood samples (around 45 ophthalmopathy, roughly 74 hyperthyroidism and approximately 17 progressor patients) is reported in the paper.

The study excluded patients with uncontrolled infections, other autoimmune diseases, pregnancy or lactation. Clinical symptoms, serum thyroxine and TRAb, thyroid ultrasound, and orbital computed tomography formed the basis for the diagnoses. Trizol reagent was used to extract total RNA, and RNA quality was then checked on an Agilent 2100 Bioanalyzer. The TCR beta CDR3 regions were amplified from the RNA transcripts. For the first round of RT-PCR on the TCR CDR3, the HTBI primer set was used together with the Qiagen OneStep RT-PCR kit. The libraries were constructed in a second round of multiplex PCR and then size-selected and purified. The libraries were sequenced on an Illumina HiSeq2000 using paired-end 100 bp reads. As for the original processing: SOAPnuke was used to process the raw data, with reads discarded if the reads contained adapters or uncalled bases, had a mean Phred below 15, or lacked an exact constant-primer or identifier match. High-quality paired reads were merged using COPE v1.2.5, and each unique nucleotide sequence was defined as a clonotype. MiTCR v1.1 was used to align clonotypes to the IMGT TRBV, TRBD and TRBJ reference segments. Only V-J combinations with frequency above 0.0001, covering 98% to 99.2% of repertoires, were analysed. A TCS score was defined as the ratio of F50 (clonal expansion) to E x V (chaos), with BLOSUM62-based TCRdist applied between CDR3 peptides within each V-J. Welch's t-statistics and random forest reduced approximately 520 V-J features to about 12, which were used in a naive Bayes classifier (R e1071). The Morisita-Horn index was used to measure how similar the thyroid and blood repertoires were. In TCRdb, the public reads were trimmed at Q25 with fastp and aligned with MiXCR, with productive beta chains retained. Rows are unified per CDR3 protein, each entry keeping the most common DNA and genes. In this record, the V and J calls reflect TCRdb's handling and not the investigators' own analysis. Within this sample are about 500,000 distinct CDR3 sequences, with over 35% of them counted one time only. The leading ten clones occupy approximately 44% of the sample.

V loses 1 base, J loses 4 bases, and the germline ends lie 9 bases apart. From cysteine to phenylalanine, the CDR3 is 14 amino acids long. Only the CDR3 part of the read is kept: 42 bases, read in frame from the first base. Sequences SGHDN (CDR1) and FVKESK (CDR2) are obtained from the germline V gene. Findings and caveats that apply to the study as a whole: A model built on a 13 V-J signature distinguished ophthalmopathy from stable hyperthyroidism, reaching 85% to 90% sensitivity and 81.08% specificity in cross-validation and 80%/75% in testing. Most expanded thyroid clonotypes (frequency above 0.001) were also detected in blood, a finding suggesting that blood repertoires may reflect thyroid immune responses. No statistical method was used to set the sample size in advance, and investigators knew the group allocation. In validation, progression to ophthalmopathy was predicted by the model with more than 65% sensitivity and 72.22% specificity, a median of around 6.5 months before onset.

This clonotype was sampled from an adult woman with Graves' disease, either hyperthyroidism or ophthalmopathy (not recorded which). The chain uses TRBV14 and TRBJ2-3, with the D gene not confidently named. Sequencing was carried out using peripheral blood or thyroid tissue (not recorded which). CDR3 region: CASSQAYTSDTQYF. The DNA sequence follows: TGTGCCAGCAGCCAAGCCTACACCTCAGATACGCAGTATTTT.